This is a list of T cell receptor beta chains from one sample in a study of beta chain bispecific antibodies for T cell cancers. For these receptors, no antigen is known. Via MiXCR, TCRdb re-called the 5' RACE reads, giving one row per CDR3 protein. This table holds 15,000 or so distinct CDR3 sequences, 2% to 2.5% found once. The sample comprised healthy donor T cells cultured with leukemia cells. These receptors all stem from a human donor in good health. Some clones in this sample may be carry-over from other donors' samples. CDR3s include the opening cysteine and the closing phenylalanine or tryptophan. The D gene is left open where the match is weak. Size is stated for part of the rows, as once, few or many counts, or as a class when the clone is expanded.

j_call	clone_size	v_call	d_call	cdr3_nt	cdr3_aa
TRBJ2-2	many	TRBV6-2/TRBV6-3	TRBD2	TGTGCCAGCAGTTCCTCAAAGCGGGGAACCGCGAACACCGGGGAGCTGTTTTTT	CASSSSKRGTANTGELFF
TRBJ1-3	many	TRBV29-1	-	TGCAGCGTTGAATGGGGAGCTGGAAACACCATATATTTT	CSVEWGAGNTIYF
TRBJ1-1	many	TRBV10-3	-	TGTGCCGCGTTCGGGGGCTTTGGTGAAGCTTTCTTT	CAAFGGFGEAFF
TRBJ2-7	many	TRBV30	-	TGTGCCTGGAGTGCAAAGGCTAGGGGTGCCTACGAGCAGTACTTC	CAWSAKARGAYEQYF
TRBJ1-6	few	TRBV20-1	TRBD1	TGCAGTGCAGCTTCGACAGGGTGCTATAATTCACCCCTCCACTTT	CSAASTGCYNSPLHF
TRBJ1-4	few	TRBV19	-	TGTGCCAGTACTCACCCGGCGTCAGGGCAGGCTAATGAAAAACTGTTTTTT	CASTHPASGQANEKLFF
TRBJ1-6	many	TRBV10-2	-	TGCGCCAGCAGTGAGTATCAGGGATCCACAAATTCACCCCTCCACTTT	CASSEYQGSTNSPLHF
TRBJ2-7	many	TRBV20-1	-	TGCAGTGCTAGAGATTGGGGTTCCTACGAGCAGTACTTC	CSARDWGSYEQYF
TRBJ2-7	many	TRBV6-5	-	TGTGCCAGCAGTTACGGCCTCTTTCTCTACGAGCAGTACTTC	CASSYGLFLYEQYF
TRBJ2-3	many	TRBV7-9	-	TGTGCCAGCAGCTTATTTAGCACCACAGATACGCAGTATTTT	CASSLFSTTDTQYF
TRBJ2-5	many	TRBV3-1	-	TGTGCCAGCAGACCAAGGTCCTTAAAAGAGACCCAGTACTTC	CASRPRSLKETQYF
TRBJ1-5	many	TRBV20-1	-	TGCAGTGCTAGAGATGGGAACAGGGAAACTCAGCCCCAGCATTTT	CSARDGNRETQPQHF
TRBJ2-1	medium-sized	TRBV7-3	TRBD2	TGTGCCAGCAGCCCTCTGGGACTAGCGGGGGGTCCCAGCTCCTACAATGAGCAGTTCTTC	CASSPLGLAGGPSSYNEQFF
TRBJ2-5	many	TRBV5-1	-	TGCGCCAGCAGCTCCCGGCAGGCGGAGACCCAGTACTTC	CASSSRQAETQYF
TRBJ2-1	many	TRBV5-1	TRBD2	TGCGCCAGCAGCTTGGTGGGGGGGGGTATTAAAAATGAGCAGTTCTTC	CASSLVGGGIKNEQFF
TRBJ2-1	-	TRBV7-3	TRBD1	TGTGCCAGCGGGGGGACAGGGGGATATGAGCAGTTCTTC	CASGGTGGYEQFF
TRBJ2-7	many	TRBV28	-	TGTGCCAGCAGTTCTGGACCCACCTTCAACTTC	CASSSGPTFNF
TRBJ2-1	medium-sized	TRBV9	-	TGTGCCAGCAGCCCGCACGGACGCCACATGGGCGAGGGCGAGCAGTTCTTC	CASSPHGRHMGEGEQFF
TRBJ2-1	many	TRBV28	TRBD2	TGTGCCAGCAGTTTCCCCGGGAGGGGTCCAGGAATCCCTCGCAATGAGCAGTTCTTC	CASSFPGRGPGIPRNEQFF
TRBJ1-2	many	TRBV14	-	TGTGCCAGCAGCCAAGATCTAGGATATGGCTACACCTTC	CASSQDLGYGYTF
TRBJ2-5	many	TRBV20-1	-	TGCAGTGCTAGAGATCCGGTAGCCTTAGGCCCCCGAGAGACCCAGTACTTC	CSARDPVALGPRETQYF
TRBJ1-3	many	TRBV2	-	TGTGCCAGCAGTGCCGGTTGGGTTTTTTCTGGAAACACCATATATTTT	CASSAGWVFSGNTIYF
TRBJ2-1	many	TRBV6-6	TRBD2	TGTGCCAGCAGTTCGGGACTAGCGGGGGCGCCCTCAGGGGAGCAGTTCTTC	CASSSGLAGAPSGEQFF
TRBJ1-2	many	TRBV7-9	-	TGTGCCAGCAGCTTATTTGGAACTGACTATGGCTACACCTTC	CASSLFGTDYGYTF
TRBJ2-7	few	TRBV19	-	TGTGCCAGTAGCCTAGATTGGGCCGCCGAGCAGTACTTC	CASSLDWAAEQYF
TRBJ2-1	many	TRBV12-3/TRBV12-4	TRBD2	TGTGCCAGCAGCCCATCTAGCGGGGAGTACAATGAGCAGTTCTTC	CASSPSSGEYNEQFF